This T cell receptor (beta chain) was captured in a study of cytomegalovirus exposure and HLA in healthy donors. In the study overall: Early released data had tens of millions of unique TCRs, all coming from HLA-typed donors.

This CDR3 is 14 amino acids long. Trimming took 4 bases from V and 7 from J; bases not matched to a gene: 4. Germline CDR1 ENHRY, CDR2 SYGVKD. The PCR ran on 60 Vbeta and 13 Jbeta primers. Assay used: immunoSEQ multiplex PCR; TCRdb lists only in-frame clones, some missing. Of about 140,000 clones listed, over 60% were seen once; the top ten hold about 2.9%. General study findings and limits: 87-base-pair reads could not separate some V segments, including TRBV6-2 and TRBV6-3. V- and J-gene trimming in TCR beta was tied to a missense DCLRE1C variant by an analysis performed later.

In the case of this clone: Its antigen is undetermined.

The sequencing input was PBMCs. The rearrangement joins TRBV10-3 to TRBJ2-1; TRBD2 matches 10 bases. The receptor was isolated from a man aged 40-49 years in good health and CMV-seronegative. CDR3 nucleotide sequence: TGTGCCATCAGTGCAGCGGGAGGGCCGAATGAGCAGTTCTTC. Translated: CAISAAGGPNEQFF.